This entry lists 8 T cell receptor beta chains sequenced from one sample in a study of T cells in Graves' hyperthyroidism and ophthalmopathy. TCR beta CDR3 sequences were amplified from RNA transcripts. First-round RT-PCR with HTBI primers amplified the TCR CDR3 region. MiXCR, applied by TCRdb to the multiplex PCR reads, yields one record per CDR3 protein. The sample shows some 600,000 distinct CDR3 sequences, roughly 13% of them seen only once. Sample: blood. The receptor source for this set is a woman in her twenties or thirties with Graves' hyperthyroidism that later progressed to Graves' ophthalmopathy.

The chain carries TRBV19 and TRBJ2-1; 10 bases agree with TRBD2. Per germline, CDR1 LNHDA and CDR2 SQIVND (reference sequence). The junction had 7 bases not matched to a gene; V was cut back by 7 bases and J by 4 bases. This CDR3 has 15 residues. The CDR3 DNA reads TGTGCCAGTACCCCAGCGGGAGGGCCATACAATGAGCAGTTCTTC. It codes for CASTPAGGPYNEQFF.

As regards this clonotype: This clone may be a read error of a much larger clone one base away. V gene TRBV2 combines with J gene TRBJ2-2, with D uncertain. This CDR3 contains 12 residues. Germline CDR1 and CDR2: SNHLY and FYNNEI. CDR3 residues: CVEAANTGELFF. DNA of the CDR3: TGTGTAGAAGCAGCGAACACCGGGGAGCTGTTTTTT.

This clonotype was counted between two and nine times. The CDR3 sequence: CASSEVAAGANVLTF. The CDR3 nucleotides read TGTGCCAGCAGTGAAGTGGCGGCTGGGGCCAACGTCCTGACTTTC. The chain couples TRBV6-1 to TRBJ2-6; D is ambiguous. The V and J ends lost 1 base and 2 bases respectively, with 6 bases between them. CDR3 length: 15 amino acids. The germline V gene has CDR1 MNHNS and CDR2 SASEGT.

The J gene is TRBJ2-1, the V gene TRBV18; 12 bases are a match to TRBD2. The CDR3 contains 14 residues. The germline gives CDR1 KGHSH, CDR2 LQKENI. Losses at the gene ends were 8 bases for V and 7 bases for J; bases not matched to a gene: 6. The DNA of the CDR3 is TGTGCCAGCCTGACTAGCGGGAGAGGGAATGAGCAGTTCTTC. Translation gives CASLTSGRGNEQFF.

This clonotype was detected many times. The chain joins TRBV20-1 to TRBJ2-1; 13 bases line up with TRBD2. The CDR3 is 14 residues long. J lost 7 bases, V lost 7 bases, and 7 bases had no gene match. Germline loops: CDR1 DFQATT, CDR2 SNEGSKA (reference sequence). The CDR3 protein is CSVPGLAGVNEQFF. CDR3 bases: TGCAGTGTCCCAGGACTAGCGGGAGTAAATGAGCAGTTCTTC.

This clonotype was seen at least ten times. V and J are TRBV12-5 and TRBJ2-7, with a possible D match to TRBD1 (6 bases). The ends were cut back, 1 base at V and 9 bases at J, with 22 bases in the middle. This CDR3 is built from 16 residues. Germline-derived CDR1 and CDR2 are LGHNT and FRNRAP. CDR3 nucleotides: TGTGCTAGTGGTTTGGAACCCTCGGGACAAGGGGTTGGGCAGTACTTC. Its translation is CASGLEPSGQGVGQYF.

This clonotype was seen at least ten times. The chain is built from TRBV6-1 and TRBJ2-3; D may correspond to TRBD1 or TRBD2 (6 bases each). V was trimmed by 10 bases and J by 4 bases, leaving 15 bases between them. CDR3 length: 13 amino acids. Germline V lookup: CDR1 MNHNS, CDR2 SASEGT. CDR3 region: CATKNGGADTQYF. Written as DNA, the CDR3 is TGTGCCACCAAGAACGGGGGCGCAGATACGCAGTATTTT.

Comments on this clonotype: A read error may explain this, as a much larger clone is one base away. J is TRBJ2-2 and V is TRBV18, with 7 bases lining up with TRBD1. Germline V CDR1 and CDR2: KGHSH, LQKENI. The junction had 4 bases not matched to a gene; V was cut back by 3 bases and J by 0 bases. This CDR3 is 16 amino acids long. Here the CDR3 DNA reads TGTGCCAGCTCACCGGGACAGCCTTCGAACACCGGGGAGCTGTTTTTT. Its protein is CASSPGQPSNTGELFF.